This T cell receptor beta chain was found in a study of CD8+ T cells in alopecia areata. The ends were cut back, 6 bases at V and 3 bases at J, with 15 bases in the middle. Per the germline V gene, CDR1 is SNHLY and CDR2 is FYNNEI. CDR3 size: 15 residues. This clone was recorded once. RNA extraction was followed by reverse transcription into cDNA, which acted as the sequencing template. Method: immunoSEQ multiplex PCR; TCRdb's copy keeps in-frame clones and lacks some. Of over 200,000 clones listed, around 62% were seen once; the top ten hold 0.45%. V and J are TRBV2 and TRBJ2-4, with D hard to call. This clonotype was sampled from a human donor with alopecia areata. Sequenced material: CD4+ T cells sorted from blood, taken at week 0. This chain's CDR3 is CASRLNTADKNIQYF. For the CDR3, the DNA is TGTGCCAGCAGGCTCAACACAGCAGACAAAAACATTCAGTACTTC.